Listed below are T cell receptor beta chains from one sample, sequenced in a study of T cells in Graves' hyperthyroidism and ophthalmopathy. TCRdb itself ran the multiplex PCR reads through MiXCR, one entry per CDR3 protein. The sample carries more than 300,000 distinct CDR3 sequences, 17% recorded once. Material: blood. The receptors originated from a woman in her thirties with Graves' hyperthyroidism that later progressed to Graves' ophthalmopathy. Both conserved end residues are part of each CDR3. Each record gives: V gene, clone size, D gene, J gene, CDR3 protein, CDR3 DNA. A D gene is named only where the DNA matches it firmly. Clone size is not always given. Where it is, it says once, few, many or a class for expanded clones.

TRBV27,many,.,TRBJ1-2,CASSLKGIGREGGYTF,TGTGCCAGCAGTTTAAAGGGCATAGGCAGGGAGGGCGGCTACACCTTC
TRBV10-2,.,.,TRBJ2-2,CASTYQTSMYLCASSFGNNGELFF,.
TRBV11-2,many,TRBD1,TRBJ2-4,CASSPTFRTGGNIQYF,TGTGCCAGCAGCCCTACCTTCCGGACAGGGGGAAACATTCAGTACTTC
TRBV28,many,TRBD2,TRBJ2-1,CASSLRLAGYNEQFF,TGTGCCAGCAGCCTACGACTAGCGGGGTACAATGAGCAGTTCTTC
TRBV6-1,many,.,TRBJ2-3,CASRGRSPTQDTQYF,TGTGCCAGCAGGGGACGTTCCCCAACGCAAGATACGCAGTATTTT
TRBV29-1,.,.,TRBJ1-2,CSVNFGYGYTF,TGCAGCGTTAACTTTGGTTATGGCTACACCTTC
TRBV7-8,.,TRBD2,TRBJ2-1,CASGPRTSGGYNEQFF,TGTGCCAGCGGCCCCAGGACTAGCGGGGGCTACAATGAGCAGTTCTTC
TRBV6-5,.,.,TRBJ2-2,CASSYEGTGELFF,TGTGCCAGCAGTTACGAGGGCACCGGGGAGCTGTTTTTT
TRBV5-1,few,TRBD2,TRBJ2-3,CASSVVAGAVTDTQYF,TGCGCCAGCAGCGTAGTAGCGGGGGCTGTTACAGATACGCAGTATTTT
TRBV29-1,many,.,TRBJ1-1,CSVELLYGGAEAFF,TGCAGCGTTGAGTTACTGTATGGGGGCGCTGAAGCTTTCTTT
TRBV12-3/TRBV12-4,many,.,TRBJ2-5,CASSSEVKETQYF,TGTGCCAGCAGTTCAGAAGTAAAAGAGACCCAGTACTTC
TRBV7-8,few,TRBD1,TRBJ2-7,CASSQGADEQYF,TGTGCCAGCAGCCAGGGGGCCGACGAGCAGTACTTC
TRBV28,.,TRBD2,TRBJ2-7,CASSVGLPVTYEQYF,TGTGCCAGCAGTGTGGGACTACCCGTAACCTACGAGCAGTACTTC
TRBV19,few,.,TRBJ2-5,CASSIPFPDRTEETQYF,TGTGCCAGTAGTATCCCTTTCCCGGACAGAACTGAAGAGACCCAGTACTTC
TRBV6-1,many,.,TRBJ2-3,CASRGFTDTQYF,TGTGCCAGCAGAGGATTTACAGATACGCAGTATTTT
TRBV9,many,.,TRBJ2-1,CASSVSGPSYEQFF,TGTGCCAGCAGTGTTAGTGGACCGAGCTATGAGCAGTTCTTC
TRBV18,many,.,TRBJ2-2,CASSPQHGELFF,TGTGCCAGCTCACCACAGCACGGGGAGCTGTTTTTT
TRBV28,many,.,TRBJ2-2,CASSTGEVGELFF,TGTGCCAGCAGCACAGGGGAGGTCGGGGAGCTGTTTTTT
TRBV27,.,TRBD2,TRBJ2-5,CAGSSWTSGRPETQYF,TGTGCCGGCAGTTCCTGGACTAGCGGGAGACCAGAGACCCAGTACTTC
TRBV6-1,few,.,TRBJ2-7,CASSVGGEGEQYF,TGTGCCAGCAGTGTAGGGGGTGAGGGAGAGCAGTACTTC
TRBV9,few,.,TRBJ2-5,CASSVGVGQDTQYF,TGTGCCAGCAGCGTAGGAGTGGGTCAAGACACCCAGTACTTC
TRBV5-1,.,TRBD2,TRBJ2-1,CASSHPGLALEQFF,TGCGCCAGCAGCCATCCCGGACTAGCCCTCGAGCAGTTCTTC
TRBV10-2,many,.,TRBJ2-5,CASSAGVRETQYF,TGCGCCAGCAGTGCGGGAGTCAGAGAGACCCAGTACTTC
TRBV28,.,.,TRBJ2-1,CASSPAGDNEQFF,TGTGCCAGCAGTCCAGCAGGAGACAATGAGCAGTTCTTC
TRBV6-5,many,.,TRBJ1-4,CASSYSGGGGEKLFF,TGTGCCAGCAGTTACTCGGGCGGGGGCGGTGAAAAACTGTTTTTT
TRBV9,many,TRBD2,TRBJ2-1,CASSETLAGAPNEQFF,TGTGCCAGCAGCGAAACCCTAGCGGGAGCACCCAATGAGCAGTTCTTC
TRBV6-1,many,.,TRBJ1-2,CASKGPDNYGYTF,TGTGCCAGCAAGGGGCCTGATAACTATGGCTACACCTTC
TRBV14,.,.,TRBJ1-2,CASSQAVDGYTF,TGTGCCAGCAGCCAAGCTGTTGATGGCTACACCTTC
TRBV28,.,.,TRBJ1-2,CASSLTTGGYTF,TGTGCCAGCAGTTTAACGACCGGGGGCTACACCTTC
TRBV4-2,once,.,TRBJ2-7,CASSQSMTGRNEQYF,TGTGCCAGCAGCCAATCAATGACAGGTCGGAATGAGCAGTACTTC
TRBV5-1,many,TRBD1,TRBJ1-1,CASSLGTGGHTEAFF,TGCGCCAGCAGCTTGGGGACAGGGGGCCACACTGAAGCTTTCTTT
TRBV29-1,.,.,TRBJ2-5,CSDLLAQETQYF,TGCAGCGATTTACTAGCACAAGAGACCCAGTACTTC
TRBV14,few,.,TRBJ2-7,CASSQDGGAYEQYF,TGTGCCAGCAGCCAAGATGGCGGGGCCTACGAGCAGTACTTC
TRBV28,many,.,TRBJ2-7,CASSYREQYF,TGTGCCAGCAGTTACCGCGAGCAGTACTTC
TRBV27,many,.,TRBJ2-7,CASSLDSTYEQYF,TGTGCCAGCAGTCTGGACAGTACCTACGAGCAGTACTTC
TRBV7-9,many,.,TRBJ1-1,CASSLLGGDFTEAFF,TGTGCCAGCAGCTTGTTAGGAGGGGATTTCACTGAAGCTTTCTTT
TRBV28,many,.,TRBJ2-1,CASVAFKDREQFF,TGTGCCAGCGTAGCCTTTAAAGATCGGGAGCAGTTCTTC
TRBV7-8,.,.,TRBJ2-5,CASSLQGPETQYF,TGTGCCAGCAGCTTACAGGGTCCAGAGACCCAGTACTTC
TRBV15,.,.,TRBJ2-7,CATSSVDRETTWYEQYF,TGTGCCACCAGCAGCGTCGACCGGGAAACTACCTGGTACGAGCAGTACTTC
TRBV5-1,.,.,TRBJ2-7,CASSLGAIFGHEQYF,TGCGCCAGCAGCTTGGGGGCGATATTCGGCCACGAGCAGTACTTC
TRBV2,many,.,TRBJ2-3,CASRGGTFETDTQYF,TGTGCCAGCAGAGGCGGGACATTCGAAACAGATACGCAGTATTTT
TRBV4-1,.,TRBD2,TRBJ2-5,CASSQGHGGSGETQYF,TGCGCCAGCAGCCAAGGCCACGGCGGGAGTGGAGAGACCCAGTACTTC
TRBV7-2,many,.,TRBJ2-7,CASSLVPGTYEQYF,TGTGCCAGCAGCTTGGTTCCAGGAACCTACGAGCAGTACTTC